The subject of this entry is one TCR beta chain. This sample is part of a study of post-analysis software for immune sequencing data. Unique molecular identifiers were carried by the TCR beta cDNA libraries. TCRdb reprocessed the PCR reads via MiXCR and lists one record per CDR3 protein. The table lists fewer than 850,000 distinct CDR3 sequences, 25% to 30% of them singletons. This TCR was sampled from a girl aged 5-17 years with multiple sclerosis. The source material was blood.

This CDR3 reads CSVNLDYIEQFF. Here the CDR3 DNA reads TGCAGCGTTAATTTGGACTATATCGAGCAGTTCTTC. This chain joins TRBV29-1 and TRBJ2-1; TRBD2 is a possible D gene (6 bases). Germline CDR1 is SQVTM and CDR2 is ANQGSEA. CDR3 length equals 12 residues. V was trimmed by 5 bases and J by 10 bases, leaving 15 bases between them.